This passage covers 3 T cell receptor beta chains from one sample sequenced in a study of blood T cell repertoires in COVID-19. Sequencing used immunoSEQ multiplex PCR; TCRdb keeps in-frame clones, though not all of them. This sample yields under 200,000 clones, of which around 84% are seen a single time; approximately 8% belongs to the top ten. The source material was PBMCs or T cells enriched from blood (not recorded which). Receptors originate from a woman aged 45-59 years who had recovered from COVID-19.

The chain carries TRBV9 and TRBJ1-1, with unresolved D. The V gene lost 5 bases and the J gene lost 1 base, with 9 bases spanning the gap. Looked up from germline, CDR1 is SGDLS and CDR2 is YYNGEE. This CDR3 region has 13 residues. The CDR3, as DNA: TGTGCCAGCAGTCCCCCACAGAACACTGAAGCTTTCTTT. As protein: CASSPPQNTEAFF.

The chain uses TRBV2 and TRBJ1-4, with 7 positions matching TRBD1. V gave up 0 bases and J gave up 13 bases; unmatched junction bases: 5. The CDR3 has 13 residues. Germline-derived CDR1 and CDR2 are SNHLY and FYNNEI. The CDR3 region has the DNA TGTGCCAGCAGTGAAGCGCTTCGGGACAGACTGTTTTTT. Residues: CASSEALRDRLFF.

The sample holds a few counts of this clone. The CDR3 is CASSLFPSGGYTF. Written as DNA, the CDR3 is TGTGCCAGCAGTTTATTCCCGTCCGGGGGCTACACCTTC. The chain combines TRBV27 with TRBJ1-2; no clear D gene. V lost 1 base, J lost 8 bases, and 11 bases lay in between. Germline V CDR1 and CDR2: MNHEY, SMNVEV (reference sequence). CDR3 length equals 13 residues.